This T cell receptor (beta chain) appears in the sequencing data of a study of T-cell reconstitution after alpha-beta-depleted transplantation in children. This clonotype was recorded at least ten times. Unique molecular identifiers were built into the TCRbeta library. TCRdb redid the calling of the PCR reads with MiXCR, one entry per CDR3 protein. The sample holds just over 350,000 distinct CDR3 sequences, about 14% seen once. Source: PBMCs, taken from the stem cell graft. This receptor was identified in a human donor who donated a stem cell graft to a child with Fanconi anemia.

The CDR3 sequence: CASLSGPGDYNEQFF. The CDR3 region has the DNA TGTGCCAGCCTTAGCGGCCCTGGCGATTACAATGAGCAGTTCTTC. The chain recombines TRBV25-1 with TRBJ2-1; D is possibly TRBD2 (6 bases). The CDR3 contains 15 residues. Between the trimmed V and J ends, which lost 8 bases and 4 bases, there was a span of 18 bases. Germline-derived CDR1 and CDR2 are MGHDK and SYGVNS.